This T cell receptor (beta chain) came from a study of cytomegalovirus exposure and HLA in healthy donors. This clone has a handful of counts. V was shortened by 1 base and J by 4 bases, with 11 bases between the two germline ends. CDR3 length: 15 amino acids. Germline V gene sequence: CDR1 MGHRA, CDR2 YSYEKL. The PCR was carried out with 60 Vbeta primers and 13 Jbeta primers. Under the authors' procedure: Later analysis identified roughly 84 million unique TCR beta chains, some 10 million shared. Sequencing used immunoSEQ multiplex PCR; TCRdb keeps in-frame clones, though not all of them. D and trimming were read from the DNA, whereas the V and J calls and clone size are those reported in that table. The sample contains some 120,000 clones, around 81% of which appear only once.

Specimen: PBMCs. The chain combines TRBV4-1 with TRBJ1-5; a possible D gene is TRBD1 (6 bases). This TCR derives from a woman aged 40 to 55 in good health and CMV-seronegative. CDR3 amino acids: CASSQVPGENQPQHF. Written as DNA, the CDR3 is TGCGCCAGCAGCCAAGTCCCAGGGGAGAATCAGCCCCAGCATTTT.